This T cell receptor beta chain is from a study of blood T cell repertoires in COVID-19. The CDR3 contains 14 residues. Deletions cut 0 bases from V and 4 bases from J, with 10 bases between. Germline loops: CDR1 SGHTS, CDR2 YDEGEE. Using immunoSEQ multiplex PCR, the repertoire was profiled, and TCRdb retains in-frame clones only, with some absent. The table has 200,000 to 250,000 clones, 75% to 90% seen once. J is TRBJ1-1 and V is TRBV5-8, with a weak D call TRBD1 (5 bases). The clonotype was recovered from a man aged 25-45 years with COVID-19, enrolled during active disease. The sequenced material came from peripheral blood. The CDR3 spells CASSLAGVGTEAFF. The CDR3 nucleotides read TGTGCCAGCAGCTTGGCGGGGGTGGGCACTGAAGCTTTCTTT.